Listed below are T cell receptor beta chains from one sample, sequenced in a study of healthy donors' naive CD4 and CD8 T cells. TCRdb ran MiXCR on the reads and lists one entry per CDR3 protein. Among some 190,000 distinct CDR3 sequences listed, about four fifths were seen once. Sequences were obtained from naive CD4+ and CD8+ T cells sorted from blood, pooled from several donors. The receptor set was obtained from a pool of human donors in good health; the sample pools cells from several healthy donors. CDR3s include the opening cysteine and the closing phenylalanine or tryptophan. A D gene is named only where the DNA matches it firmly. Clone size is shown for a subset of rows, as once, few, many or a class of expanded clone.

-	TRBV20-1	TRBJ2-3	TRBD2	TGCAGTGCCCGACCATTAGCGGGTGTCACAGATACGCAGTATTTT	CSARPLAGVTDTQYF
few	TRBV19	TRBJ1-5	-	TGTGCCAGTGGCTTCGGCACAGGGACTAGCAATCAGCCCCAGCATTTT	CASGFGTGTSNQPQHF
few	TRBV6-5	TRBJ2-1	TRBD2	TGTGCCAGCAGTACCAGCGGGAGGGCCCCCAATGAGCAGTTCTTC	CASSTSGRAPNEQFF
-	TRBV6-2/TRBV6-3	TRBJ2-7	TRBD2	TGTGCCAGCAGTTATTTCGGAGCGGGGGGCTCCTACGAGCAGTACTTC	CASSYFGAGGSYEQYF
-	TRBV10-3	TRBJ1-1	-	TGTGCCATCAGACGGACAGAAGCATACATGAACACTGAAGCTTTCTTT	CAIRRTEAYMNTEAFF
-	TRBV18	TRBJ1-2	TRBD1	TGTGCCAGCTTACCACCGAGAGGGTTGACAGGGTCTAACGGCTACACCTTC	CASLPPRGLTGSNGYTF
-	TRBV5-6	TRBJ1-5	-	TGTGCCAGCAGCTTTAGAAGTAGCAATCAGCCCCAGCATTTT	CASSFRSSNQPQHF
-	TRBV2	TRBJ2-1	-	TGTGCCAGCAGTGACGGTACCTACAATGAGCAGTTCTTC	CASSDGTYNEQFF
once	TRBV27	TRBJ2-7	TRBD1	TGTGCCAGCAGTTTGGGACAGGGGTTTAACGAGCAGTACTTC	CASSLGQGFNEQYF
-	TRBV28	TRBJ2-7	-	TGTGCCAGCACTGCCTGGGGAAGGAGCTCCTACGAGCAGTACTTC	CASTAWGRSSYEQYF
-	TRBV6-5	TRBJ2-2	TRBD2	TGTGCCAGCAGTAAAGGCAGCGGGGGAGACACCGGGGAGCTGTTTTTT	CASSKGSGGDTGELFF
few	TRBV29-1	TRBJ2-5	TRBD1	TGCAGCGTTGAGTGGGACAGCCAAGAGACCCAGTACTTC	CSVEWDSQETQYF
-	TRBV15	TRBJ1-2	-	TGTGCCACCAGCAGAGATATTGAGCGGGGCTACACCTTC	CATSRDIERGYTF
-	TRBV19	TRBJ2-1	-	TGTGCCAGTAGTATGACCCCGTACAATGAGCAGTTCTTC	CASSMTPYNEQFF
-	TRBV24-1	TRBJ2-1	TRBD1	TGTGCCACCAGTGAGGGCCAAACAGGGGTAGAGCAGTTCTTC	CATSEGQTGVEQFF
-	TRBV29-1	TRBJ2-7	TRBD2	TGCAGCGTGGGGACTAGCGACGAGCAGTACTTC	CSVGTSDEQYF
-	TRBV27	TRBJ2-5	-	TGTGCCAGCAGTTATGGGCCAGGGACCCAGTACTTC	CASSYGPGTQYF
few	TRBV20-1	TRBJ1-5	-	TGCAGTGCTAGAGATCAGTTATCCTCGGGGGAGCCCCAGCATTTT	CSARDQLSSGEPQHF
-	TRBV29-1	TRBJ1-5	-	TGCAGCGTTGAAGATGTCCCCGGGGCAGGGCTTAGCAATCAGCCCCAGCATTTT	CSVEDVPGAGLSNQPQHF
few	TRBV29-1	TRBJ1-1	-	TGCAGCGTTGTGGGGCAGGGTAGGGCCACTGAAGCTTTCTTT	CSVVGQGRATEAFF
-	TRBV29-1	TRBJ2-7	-	TGCAGCGTTAACTTGGGGGGCGAGCAGTACTTC	CSVNLGGEQYF
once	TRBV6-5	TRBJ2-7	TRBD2	TGTGCCAGCAGTTACTCTGGCCTAGCGGGCGGCTACGAGCAGTACTTC	CASSYSGLAGGYEQYF
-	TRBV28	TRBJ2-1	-	-	CASSFGGGIVF
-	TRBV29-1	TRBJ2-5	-	TGCAGCGTTGCCCCCCAGGTAGCGAGAGTAAAAGAGACCCAGTACTTC	CSVAPQVARVKETQYF
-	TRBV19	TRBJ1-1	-	TGTGCCAGTAGTATGGTGGACGGCACTGAAGCTTTCTTT	CASSMVDGTEAFF
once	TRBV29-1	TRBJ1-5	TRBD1	TGCAGCGTTGGAAGGGACAGGGACAATCAGCCCCAGCATTTT	CSVGRDRDNQPQHF
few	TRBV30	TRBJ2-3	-	TGTGCCTGGAGCACAGGGCAAGGCACAGATACGCAGTATTTT	CAWSTGQGTDTQYF
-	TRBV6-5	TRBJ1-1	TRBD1	TGTGCCAGCAGCCCGGGACAGGTGGTGACTGAAGCTTTCTTT	CASSPGQVVTEAFF
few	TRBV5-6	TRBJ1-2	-	TGTGCCAGCAGCGCCGTCAGGGAAGGGGGCTATGGCTACACCTTC	CASSAVREGGYGYTF
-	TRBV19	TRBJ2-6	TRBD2	TGTGCCAGTAGTATGTGGGGACTAGCGGGAGATGCTGGGGCCAACGTCCTGACTTTC	CASSMWGLAGDAGANVLTF
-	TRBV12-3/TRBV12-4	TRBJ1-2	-	TGTGCCAGCAGGAAACAGGGCATCGGGGATGGCTACACCTTC	CASRKQGIGDGYTF
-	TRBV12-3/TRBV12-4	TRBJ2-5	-	TGTGCCAGCAGGGGAGCGAGGCCCCAAGAGACCCAGTACTTC	CASRGARPQETQYF